These 29 T cell receptor beta chains originate from one sample sequenced in a study of blood T cell repertoires in COVID-19. The repertoire was sequenced with immunoSEQ multiplex PCR; TCRdb's copy has only in-frame clones and lacks some. The sample lists tens of thousands of clones, 88% occurring once. The material sequenced was peripheral blood. The receptors shown here come from a human donor in a cohort sampled during active COVID-19.

The gene calls are TRBV12-3 or TRBV12-4 and TRBJ1-2; D is possibly TRBD1 (5 bases). The germline V and J ends were trimmed by 4 bases and 7 bases, with 13 bases remaining between them. This CDR3 contains 13 residues. The CDR3 loop reads CASSYQGRSGYTF. The CDR3, as DNA: TGTGCCAGCAGTTATCAGGGAAGGAGTGGCTACACCTTC.

Here the CDR3 reads CASSTRTSEGEQFF. CDR3 bases: TGTGCCAGCTCAACTCGGACTAGCGAGGGTGAGCAGTTCTTC. The chain links TRBV18 to TRBJ2-1; 9 positions agree with TRBD2. CDR1 is KGHSH and CDR2 is LQKENI in the germline V gene. The CDR3 length is 14 residues. V lost 5 bases and J lost 9; bases outside the gene matches: 8.

V is TRBV6-5 and J is TRBJ1-2; D is possibly TRBD1 (6 bases). The CDR3 is 11 amino acids. V was shortened by 6 bases and J by 6 bases, with 8 bases between the two germline ends. Germline V lookup: CDR1 MNHEY, CDR2 SVGAGI. This CDR3 reads CASRNRDGYTF. CDR3 coding DNA: TGTGCCAGCAGAAACAGGGATGGCTACACCTTC.

The chain combines TRBV9 with TRBJ1-2; the match to TRBD1 covers 7 bases. This CDR3 contains 14 residues. The germline CDR1 and CDR2 sequences are SGDLS and YYNGEE. Unmatched junction bases numbered 11, after V lost 4 bases and J lost 8 bases. For the CDR3, the DNA is TGTGCCAGCAGCCTTAGACAGGGACGTCCAGGCTACACCTTC. It encodes CASSLRQGRPGYTF.

This rearrangement joins TRBV3-1 (or the pseudogene TRBV3-2) to TRBJ2-3; 11 bases align to TRBD2. Germline V gene data show CDR1 as LGHDT and CDR2 as YNNKEL (reference sequence). The junction had 16 bases not matched to a gene; V was cut back by 4 bases and J by 10 bases. This CDR3 is built from 17 residues. The CDR3, as DNA: TGTGCCAGCAGCCTTACTAGCGGGGGCCGCTTCCGCATGGCGCAGTATTTT. This translates into CASSLTSGGRFRMAQYF.

The J gene is TRBJ2-3, the V gene TRBV3-1 (or the pseudogene TRBV3-2); 7 nucleotides match TRBD2. Trimming took 0 bases from V and 4 from J; bases not matched to a gene: 7. The CDR3 runs to 16 residues. In germline, CDR1 is LGHDT, CDR2 YNNKEL (reference sequence). The CDR3, as DNA: TGTGCCAGCAGCCAAGACTGGGGGGGTCGGGCAGATACGCAGTATTTT. Translating it yields CASSQDWGGRADTQYF.

The genes are TRBV10-3 and TRBJ2-5; 7 nucleotides agree with TRBD1. The ends lost 6 bases at V and 0 bases at J; junction bases unmatched: 7. The length of the CDR3 is 15 residues. The germline CDR1 and CDR2 sequences are ENHRY and SYGVKD. The chain's CDR3 is CAIRTGQAYQETQYF. The CDR3 DNA sequence: TGTGCCATCAGGACAGGGCAGGCCTACCAAGAGACCCAGTACTTC.

This chain connects TRBV27 to TRBJ2-7; 7 bases align to TRBD1. After removal of 6 bases from V and 6 bases from J, the junction contained 5 bases not matched to a gene. Germline CDR1 reads MNHEY; CDR2 reads SMNVEV (reference sequence). There are 12 residues in the CDR3. DNA for the CDR3: TGTGCCAGCAGCTACGGGACAGCCGAGCAGTACTTC. Translating it yields CASSYGTAEQYF.

The chain uses TRBV5-1 and TRBJ1-1; 7 nucleotides agree with TRBD1. This CDR3 region has 14 residues. With V trimmed by 5 bases and J by 4 bases, 8 bases remained unmatched. Per germline, CDR1 SGHRS and CDR2 YFSETQ. The CDR3, as DNA: TGCGCCAGCAGACCCCTCACAGGGGCCACTGAAGCTTTCTTT. Amino acids: CASRPLTGATEAFF.

This clone was observed a handful of times. The genes are TRBV7-2 and TRBJ2-5; 11 nucleotides align to TRBD2. V shed 4 bases and J 5 bases; nucleotides not matched to a gene: 12. CDR3 length equals 17 residues. Per germline, CDR1 SGHTA and CDR2 FQGNSA. The CDR3 sequence: CASSSHFSGRAGETQYF. The CDR3 coding sequence is TGTGCCAGCAGCTCGCACTTTAGCGGGAGGGCCGGGGAGACCCAGTACTTC.

The chain carries TRBV6-5 and TRBJ1-4; D is possibly TRBD1 (5 bases). The CDR3 contains 16 residues. Trimming left V 2 bases short and J 8 bases short, with 18 bases between. The germline CDR1 and CDR2 sequences are MNHEY and SVGAGI. The chain's CDR3 is CASSYTDSGTQEKLFF. The DNA for the CDR3 is TGTGCCAGCAGTTACACAGACTCCGGGACTCAAGAAAAACTGTTTTTT.

The chain combines TRBV7-9 with TRBJ2-5; perhaps TRBD2 as D (6 bases). The CDR3 extends over 15 amino acids. V lost 0 bases and J 5 bases, leaving 13 bases between the germline ends. Germline V gives CDR1 SEHNR, CDR2 FQNEAQ (reference sequence). CDR3 in DNA: TGTGCCAGCAGCTTAGCGCTGACTAGTTGGGAGACCCAGTACTTC. Its translation is CASSLALTSWETQYF.

The V call is TRBV10-3, the J call TRBJ1-1; D is undetermined. Germline loops: CDR1 ENHRY, CDR2 SYGVKD. The CDR3 spans 13 residues. The V end lost 3 bases, the J end lost 5 bases, and 10 bases lay between the germline ends. The DNA of the CDR3 is TGTGCCATCAGTGAAGGACTGGAGACTGAAGCTTTCTTT. It codes for CAISEGLETEAFF.

The V and J genes are TRBV27 and TRBJ2-7; D may be TRBD2 (5 bases). Trimming shortened V by 2 bases and J by 1 base, and 12 bases separated the two germline ends. There are 15 residues in the CDR3. CDR1 is MNHEY, CDR2 SMNVEV, per germline (reference sequence). The CDR3 is CASSLMRASSYEQYF. In nucleotides, the CDR3 is TGTGCCAGCAGTTTAATGCGGGCCTCATCCTACGAGCAGTACTTC.

This rearrangement joins TRBV5-6 to TRBJ1-1; D gene uncertain. The CDR3 has 12 residues. Per the germline V gene, CDR1 is SGHDT and CDR2 is YYEEEE. V lost 4 bases and J lost 2, with 6 bases in between. The CDR3 bases are TGTGCCAGCAGCCTCTCTAACACTGAAGCTTTCTTT. This gives the protein CASSLSNTEAFF. The variable domain in full, completed from reference TRBV5-6 and TRBJ1-1, reads DAGVTQSPTHLIKTRGQQVTLRCSPKSGHDTVSWYQQALGQGPQFIFQYYEEEERQRGNFPDRFSGHQFPNYSSELNVNALLLGDSALYLCASSLSNTEAFFGQGTRLTVV.

The rearrangement joins TRBV19 to TRBJ1-2, with 11 nucleotides matching TRBD1. The CDR3 contains 15 residues. The trim removed 7 bases at V and 4 bases at J, leaving 8 bases unmatched. Per the germline V gene, CDR1 is LNHDA and CDR2 is SQIVND (reference sequence). The CDR3 coding sequence is TGTGCCAGTACCAAAACCGGGACAGGGGGCTATGGCTACACCTTC. Its protein product is CASTKTGTGGYGYTF. The complete variable domain, with remaining parts taken from reference TRBV19 and TRBJ1-2, reads DGGITQSPKYLFRKEGQNVTLSCEQNLNHDAMYWYRQDPGQGLRLIYYSQIVNDFQKGDIAEGYSVSREKKESFPLTVTSAQKNPTAFYLCASTKTGTGGYGYTFGSGTRLTVV.

CDR3 nucleotide sequence: TGTGCCAGCAGTTACCCCAACCCCGACAGGGGGAGGACTAACTATGGCTACACCTTC. This translates into CASSYPNPDRGRTNYGYTF. The chain employs TRBV6-2 or TRBV6-3 and TRBJ1-2, with 9 bases matching TRBD1. V lost 2 bases, J lost 0 bases, and 13 bases stayed unmatched. Germline V lookup: CDR1 MNHEY, CDR2 SVGEGT. The CDR3 covers 19 residues.

The CDR3 here is CASSLASGGSSTDTQYF. DNA of the CDR3: TGTGCCAGCAGCTTAGCTAGCGGGGGGTCCAGCACAGATACGCAGTATTTT. The rearrangement joins TRBV7-9 to TRBJ2-3; 10 bases line up with TRBD2. Trimming cost V 0 bases and J 0 bases; bases outside gene matches: 3. The germline V gene has CDR1 SEHNR and CDR2 FQNEAQ (reference sequence). The CDR3 has 17 amino acids. Drawing the rest from reference TRBV7-9 and TRBJ2-3, the complete variable domain is DTGVSQNPRHKITKRGQNVTFRCDPISEHNRLYWYRQTLGQGPEFLTYFQNEAQLEKSRLLSDRFSAERPKGSFSTLEIQRTEQGDSAMYLCASSLASGGSSTDTQYFGPGTRLTVL.

In regard to this clone: Other DNA variants within this sample encode the same CDR3. The chain links TRBV11-2 to TRBJ1-3; D is unclear. The CDR3 spans 13 residues. V lost 6 bases, J lost 4 bases, and 10 bases lay in between. Germline assignment: CDR1 SGHAT and CDR2 FQNNGV. CDR3 in amino acids: CASSSTRGNTIYF. The CDR3 DNA reads as TGTGCCAGCAGTTCAACCAGGGGAAACACCATATATTTT.

This rearrangement joins TRBV3-1 (or the pseudogene TRBV3-2) to TRBJ1-2; 7 nucleotides agree with TRBD1. CDR3 length equals 15 residues. After removal of 4 bases from V and 2 bases from J, the junction contained 7 bases not matched to a gene. The V gene's germline CDR1 is LGHDT and CDR2 YNNKEL (reference sequence). CDR3: CASSPWDSPNYGYTF. CDR3 bases: TGTGCCAGCAGCCCCTGGGACAGTCCGAACTATGGCTACACCTTC.

This chain links TRBV6-5 with TRBJ1-2; 11 nucleotides agree with TRBD1. Germline CDR1 reads MNHEY; CDR2 reads SVGAGI. There are 14 residues in the CDR3. The V segment lost 9 bases and the J segment 4 bases; nucleotides outside the gene matches: 7. DNA for the CDR3: TGTGCCAGTAAGGACAGGGGGCTCGTCTATGGCTACACCTTC. Its protein is CASKDRGLVYGYTF.

V and J are TRBV30 and TRBJ1-1, with TRBD1 as a possible D gene (6 bases). The CDR3 extends over 13 amino acids. V dropped 6 bases and J dropped 1 base, with 12 bases sitting between them. Germline CDR1 is GTSNPN and CDR2 is SVGIG (reference sequence). CDR3 in amino acids: CACQGQPNTEAFF. The CDR3 region has the DNA TGTGCCTGTCAGGGGCAGCCGAACACTGAAGCTTTCTTT.

The rearrangement joins TRBV15 to TRBJ2-5; 15 positions match TRBD2. This CDR3 region has 17 residues. Germline trimming cut 3 bases from V and 5 bases from J; bases unmatched to any gene: 7. Germline assignment: CDR1 LNHNV and CDR2 YYDKDF (reference sequence). CDR3 amino acids: CATSRHRTSGGVETQYF. The CDR3 bases are TGTGCCACCAGCAGGCATCGGACTAGCGGGGGGGTGGAGACCCAGTACTTC. Full variable domain (rest looked up from reference TRBV15 and TRBJ2-5): DAMVIQNPRYQVTQFGKPVTLSCSQTLNHNVMYWYQQKSSQAPKLLFHYYDKDFNNEADTPDNFQSRRPNTSFCFLDIRSPGLGDTAMYLCATSRHRTSGGVETQYFGPGTRLLVL.

The chain uses TRBV2 and TRBJ1-1; 11 bases are shared with TRBD1. The CDR3 is 15 amino acids. Germline V gene data show CDR1 as SNHLY and CDR2 as FYNNEI. Trimming cost V 7 bases and J 4 bases; bases outside gene matches: 8. The CDR3 loop is CASKGRTGGITEAFF. The CDR3 DNA reads as TGTGCCAGCAAAGGACGGACAGGGGGCATCACTGAAGCTTTCTTT.

V is TRBV5-4 and J is TRBJ1-3; D is possibly TRBD1 (6 bases). The CDR3 is made up of 16 amino acids. Germline V gene data show CDR1 as SGHNT and CDR2 as YYREEE (reference sequence). Between the trimmed V and J ends, which lost 3 bases and 4 bases, there was a span of 17 bases. The CDR3 DNA is TGTGCCAGCAGCTCGGGGGGGGCGTTCACCGGAAACACCATATATTTT. This gives the protein CASSSGGAFTGNTIYF.

J is TRBJ2-7 and V is TRBV29-1, with 11 bases matching TRBD1. J gave up 0 bases and V 7 bases, and 2 bases lay outside the gene matches. The germline CDR1 and CDR2 sequences are SQVTM and ANQGSEA. The CDR3 contains 13 residues. The CDR3 region has the DNA TGCAGCGCAGGGACAGGGGGCTCCTACGAGCAGTACTTC. Its translation is CSAGTGGSYEQYF.

There are a few counts of this clone. J is TRBJ2-1 and V is TRBV4-3, with 10 bases lining up with TRBD2. The CDR3 runs to 15 residues. The junction had 10 bases not matched to a gene; V was cut back by 4 bases and J by 10 bases. CDR1 is LGHNA and CDR2 is YSLEER in the germline V gene. As DNA, the CDR3 is TGCGCCAGCAGCCCCAGCGGGGGGGCGACCCGGGAGCAGTTCTTC. This encodes CASSPSGGATREQFF.

V is TRBV2 and J is TRBJ1-5; 7 bases fit TRBD1. This CDR3 is built from 13 residues. Per germline, CDR1 SNHLY and CDR2 FYNNEI. V trimming: 10 bases; J trimming: 5 bases; junction bases outside the gene matches: 8. CDR3 protein: CATARDSHQPQHF. The CDR3 DNA follows: TGTGCCACTGCCCGGGACAGCCATCAGCCCCAGCATTTT.

The V call is TRBV5-1, the J call TRBJ1-2; the match to TRBD1 covers 7 bases. Germline V lookup: CDR1 SGHRS, CDR2 YFSETQ. The CDR3 covers 15 residues. The trim removed 2 bases at V and 0 bases at J, leaving 4 bases unmatched. CDR3 sequence reads: CASSLGQAPNYGYTF. The CDR3 DNA reads as TGCGCCAGCAGCTTAGGACAGGCACCTAACTATGGCTACACCTTC. The whole variable domain, remainder taken from reference TRBV5-1 and TRBJ1-2, is KAGVTQTPRYLIKTRGQQVTLSCSPISGHRSVSWYQQTPGQGLQFLFEYFSETQRNKGNFPGRFSGRQFSNSRSEMNVSTLELGDSALYLCASSLGQAPNYGYTFGSGTRLTVV.